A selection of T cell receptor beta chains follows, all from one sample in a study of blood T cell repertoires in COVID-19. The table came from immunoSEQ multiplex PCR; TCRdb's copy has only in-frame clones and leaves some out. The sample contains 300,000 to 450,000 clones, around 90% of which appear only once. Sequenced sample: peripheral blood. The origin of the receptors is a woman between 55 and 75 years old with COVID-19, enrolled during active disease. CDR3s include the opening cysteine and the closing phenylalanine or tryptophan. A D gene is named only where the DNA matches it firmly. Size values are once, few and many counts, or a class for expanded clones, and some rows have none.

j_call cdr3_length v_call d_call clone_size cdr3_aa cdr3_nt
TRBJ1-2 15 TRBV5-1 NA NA CASSTPGYLTDGYTF TGCGCCAGCAGCACACCGGGATACTTAACAGATGGCTACACCTTC
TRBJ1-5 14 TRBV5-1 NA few CASSLEGSNQPQHF TGCGCCAGCAGCTTGGAGGGGAGCAATCAGCCCCAGCATTTT
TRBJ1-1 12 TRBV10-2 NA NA CASRAGETEAFF TGCGCCAGCAGGGCAGGGGAGACTGAAGCTTTCTTT
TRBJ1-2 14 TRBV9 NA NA CASSVRGGAYGYTF TGTGCCAGCAGCGTAAGGGGCGGAGCATATGGCTACACCTTC
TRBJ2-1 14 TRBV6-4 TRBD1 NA CASSVGQGYNEQFF TGTGCCAGCAGTGTTGGACAGGGGTACAATGAGCAGTTCTTC
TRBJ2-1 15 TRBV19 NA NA CASSNPVATYNEQFF TGTGCCAGTAGCAACCCCGTGGCGACTTACAATGAGCAGTTCTTC
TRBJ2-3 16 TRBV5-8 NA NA CASSYGERLSTDTQYF TGTGCCAGCAGCTACGGAGAGAGACTTAGCACAGATACGCAGTATTTT
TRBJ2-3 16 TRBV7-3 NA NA CASSLRGDLGIDTQYF TGTGCCAGCAGCTTAAGGGGGGACCTAGGGATAGATACGCAGTATTTT
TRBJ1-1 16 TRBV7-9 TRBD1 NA CASSFVTGDLNTEAFF TGTGCCAGCAGTTTCGTGACAGGGGACCTGAACACTGAAGCTTTCTTT
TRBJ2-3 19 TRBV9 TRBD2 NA CASSVDLTSGGLGTDTQYF TGTGCCAGCAGCGTAGATTTAACTAGCGGGGGCCTCGGAACAGATACGCAGTATTTT
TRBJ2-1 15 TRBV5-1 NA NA CASSPAGGGGGEQFF TGCGCCAGCAGCCCAGCAGGCGGGGGCGGGGGTGAGCAGTTCTTC
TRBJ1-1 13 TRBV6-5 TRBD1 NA CASRKSGQGEAFF TGTGCCAGCAGAAAATCCGGACAGGGAGAAGCTTTCTTT
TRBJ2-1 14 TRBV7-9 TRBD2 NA CASSSGLAGVEQFF TGTGCCAGCAGCTCAGGACTAGCGGGGGTAGAGCAGTTCTTC
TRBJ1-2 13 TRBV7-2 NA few CASSLEGAGGYTF TGTGCCAGCAGCTTAGAAGGGGCTGGGGGCTACACCTTC
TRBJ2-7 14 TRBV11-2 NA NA CASSYTTQGYEQYF TGTGCCAGCAGCTACACGACCCAGGGGTACGAGCAGTACTTC
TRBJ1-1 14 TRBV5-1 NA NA CASSSNSGNTEAFF TGCGCCAGCAGCTCAAATTCGGGGAACACTGAAGCTTTCTTT
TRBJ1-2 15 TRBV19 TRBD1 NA CASRDTGAANYGYTF TGTGCCAGTAGAGATACAGGGGCCGCTAACTATGGCTACACCTTC
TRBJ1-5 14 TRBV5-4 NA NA CASSEGGLNQPQHF TGTGCCAGCAGCGAGGGCGGTTTAAATCAGCCCCAGCATTTT
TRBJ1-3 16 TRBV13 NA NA CASSSATAISGNTIYF TGTGCCAGCAGCTCAGCGACAGCGATCTCTGGAAACACCATATATTTT
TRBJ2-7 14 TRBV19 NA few CASSQGPGRYEQYF TGTGCCAGTAGTCAGGGCCCTGGAAGGTACGAGCAGTACTTC
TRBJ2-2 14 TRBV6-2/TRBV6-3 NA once CASSRFGGTGELFF TGTGCCAGCAGCCGTTTCGGCGGCACCGGGGAGCTGTTTTTT
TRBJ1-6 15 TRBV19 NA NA CASRRGGSYNSPLHF TGTGCCAGTAGGAGAGGAGGCTCCTATAATTCACCCCTCCACTTT
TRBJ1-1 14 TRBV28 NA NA CASSLPTMNTEAFF TGTGCCAGCAGTTTACCCACAATGAACACTGAAGCTTTCTTT
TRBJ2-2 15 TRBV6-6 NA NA CASSYAGYRTGELFF TGTGCCAGCAGTTACGCAGGGTATCGTACCGGGGAGCTGTTTTTT
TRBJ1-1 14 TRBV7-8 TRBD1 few CASSFRDRNTEAFF TGTGCCAGCAGCTTCCGGGACAGGAACACTGAAGCTTTCTTT
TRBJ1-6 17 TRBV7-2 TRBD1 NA CASSLLGTGGLISPLHF TGTGCCAGCAGCTTACTCGGGACAGGTGGTTTGATTTCACCCCTCCACTTT
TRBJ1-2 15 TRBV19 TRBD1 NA CASTDDRAWGGGYTF TGTGCCAGTACCGACGACAGGGCCTGGGGTGGTGGCTACACCTTC
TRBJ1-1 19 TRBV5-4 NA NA CASSLAGEWVQDRGTEAFF TGTGCCAGCAGCTTGGCGGGAGAATGGGTTCAAGATCGTGGCACTGAAGCTTTCTTT
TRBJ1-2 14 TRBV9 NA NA CASSPGQSNYGYTF TGTGCCAGCAGCCCAGGACAGTCTAACTATGGCTACACCTTC
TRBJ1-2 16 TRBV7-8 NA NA CASSLERARELYDYTF TGTGCCAGCAGCTTAGAACGAGCCAGGGAACTCTATGACTACACCTTC
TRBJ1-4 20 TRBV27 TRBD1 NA CASSFSKTGTGFATNEKLFF TGTGCCAGCAGTTTTTCCAAAACAGGGACAGGGTTTGCAACTAATGAAAAACTGTTTTTT
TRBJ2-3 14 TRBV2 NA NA CASRVSGGQDTQYF TGTGCCAGCAGAGTTTCAGGGGGGCAAGATACGCAGTATTTT
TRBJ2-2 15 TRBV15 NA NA CATSRDKTPTGELFF TGTGCCACCAGCAGAGATAAGACACCCACCGGGGAGCTGTTTTTT
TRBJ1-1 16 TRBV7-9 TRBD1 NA CASSEQGAVRGTEAFF TGTGCCAGCAGTGAGCAGGGGGCTGTTAGGGGCACTGAAGCTTTCTTT
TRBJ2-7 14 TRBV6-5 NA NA CASSLRGGQYEQYF TGTGCCAGCTCCCTTAGGGGGGGCCAGTACGAGCAGTACTTC
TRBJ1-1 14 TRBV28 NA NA CASSLSRGNTEAFF TGTGCCAGCAGTTTGAGCAGGGGGAACACTGAAGCTTTCTTT
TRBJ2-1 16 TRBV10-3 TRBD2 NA CAISPTSGGVYNEQFF TGTGCCATCAGCCCGACTAGCGGGGGGGTATACAATGAGCAGTTCTTC
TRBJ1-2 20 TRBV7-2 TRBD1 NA CASSLALVPDRGIRFYGYTF TGTGCCAGCAGCTTAGCACTCGTCCCGGACAGGGGGATTAGGTTCTATGGCTACACCTTC
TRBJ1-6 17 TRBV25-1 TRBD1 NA CASRATGGSSYNSPLHF TGTGCCAGCAGGGCGACAGGGGGCAGTTCCTATAATTCACCCCTCCACTTT
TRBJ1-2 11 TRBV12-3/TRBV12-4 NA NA CASSPLSGYTF TGTGCCAGCAGCCCACTTAGTGGCTACACCTTC
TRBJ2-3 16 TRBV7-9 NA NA CASDPAGAPSTDTQYF TGTGCCAGCGACCCGGCGGGGGCCCCTAGCACAGATACGCAGTATTTT
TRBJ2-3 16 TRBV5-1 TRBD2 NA CASSLVREGSSDTQYF TGCGCCAGCAGCTTGGTGCGGGAGGGGAGCTCAGATACGCAGTATTTT
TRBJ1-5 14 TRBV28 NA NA CASRGGTANQPQHF TGTGCCAGCAGGGGTGGGACTGCGAATCAGCCCCAGCATTTT
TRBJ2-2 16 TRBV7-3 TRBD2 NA CASSFSGTKNTGELFF TGTGCCAGCAGCTTCTCCGGGACTAAGAACACCGGGGAGCTGTTTTTT
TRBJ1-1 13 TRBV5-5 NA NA CASSFRERSEAFF TGTGCCAGCAGCTTCAGGGAAAGGTCTGAAGCTTTCTTT
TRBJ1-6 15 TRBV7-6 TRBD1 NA CASSSRDRGNSPLHF TGTGCCAGCAGCAGCCGGGACAGGGGCAATTCACCCCTCCACTTT
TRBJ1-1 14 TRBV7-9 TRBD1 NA CASSLRTGVTEAFF TGTGCCAGCAGCTTAAGGACAGGGGTCACTGAAGCTTTCTTT
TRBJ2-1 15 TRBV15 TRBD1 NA CATSRDQGAAWEQFF TGTGCCACCAGCAGAGACCAGGGGGCGGCCTGGGAGCAGTTCTTC
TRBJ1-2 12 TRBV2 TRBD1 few CASRDRGNGYTF TGTGCCAGCCGAGACAGGGGGAATGGCTACACCTTC
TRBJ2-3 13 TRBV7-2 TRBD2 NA CASSSSGEDTQYF TGTGCCAGCAGCTCTAGCGGGGAGGATACGCAGTATTTT
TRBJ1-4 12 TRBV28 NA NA CASRSTREKLFF TGTGCCAGTAGATCTACGAGAGAAAAACTGTTTTTT